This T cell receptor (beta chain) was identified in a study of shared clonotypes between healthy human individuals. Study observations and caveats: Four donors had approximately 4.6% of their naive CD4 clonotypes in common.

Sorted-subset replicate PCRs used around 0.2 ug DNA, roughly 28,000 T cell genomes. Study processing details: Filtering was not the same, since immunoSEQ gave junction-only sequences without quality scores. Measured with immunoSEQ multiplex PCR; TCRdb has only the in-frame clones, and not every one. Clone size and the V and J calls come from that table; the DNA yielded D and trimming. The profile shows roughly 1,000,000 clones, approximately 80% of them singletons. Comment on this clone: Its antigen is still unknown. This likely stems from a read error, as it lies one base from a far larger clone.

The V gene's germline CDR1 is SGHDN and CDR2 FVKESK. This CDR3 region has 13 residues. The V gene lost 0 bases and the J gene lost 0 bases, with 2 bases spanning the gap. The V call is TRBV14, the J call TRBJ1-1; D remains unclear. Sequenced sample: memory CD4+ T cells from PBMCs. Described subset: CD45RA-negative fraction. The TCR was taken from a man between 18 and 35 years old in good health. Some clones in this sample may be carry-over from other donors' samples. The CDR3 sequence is CASSQEMNTEAFF. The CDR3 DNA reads TGTGCCAGCAGCCAAGAGATGAACACTGAAGCTTTCTTT.